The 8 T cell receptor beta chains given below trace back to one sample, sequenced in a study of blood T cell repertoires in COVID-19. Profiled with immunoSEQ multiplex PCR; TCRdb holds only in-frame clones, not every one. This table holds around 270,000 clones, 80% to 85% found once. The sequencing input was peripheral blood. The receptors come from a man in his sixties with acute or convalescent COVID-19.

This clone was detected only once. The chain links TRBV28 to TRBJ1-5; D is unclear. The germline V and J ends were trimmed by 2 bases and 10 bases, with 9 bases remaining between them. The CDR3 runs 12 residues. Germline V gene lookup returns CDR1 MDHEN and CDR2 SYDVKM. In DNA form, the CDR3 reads TGTGCCAGCAGTTTACTGGCAGGACCCCAGCATTTT. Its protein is CASSLLAGPQHF. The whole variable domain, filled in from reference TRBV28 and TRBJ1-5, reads DVKVTQSSRYLVKRTGEKVFLECVQDMDHENMFWYRQDPGLGLRLIYFSYDVKMKEKGDIPEGYSVSREKKERFSLILESASTNQTSMYLCASSLLAGPQHFGDGTRLSIL.

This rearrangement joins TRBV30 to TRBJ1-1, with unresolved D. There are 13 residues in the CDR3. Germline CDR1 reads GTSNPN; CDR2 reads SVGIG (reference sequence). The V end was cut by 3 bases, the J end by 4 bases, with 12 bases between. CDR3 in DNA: TGTGCCTGGAGGGGAGGCTTGGGCACTGAAGCTTTCTTT. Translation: CAWRGGLGTEAFF.

The CDR3 DNA follows: TGTGCCAGCAGTTTATGGAGCGTCCCCCTCCACTTT. Translated, it gives CASSLWSVPLHF. The chain couples TRBV28 to TRBJ1-6, with D hard to call. Germline CDR1 and CDR2: MDHEN and SYDVKM. CDR3 length: 12 amino acids. V shed 0 bases and J shed 13 bases, with 7 bases lying between them.

CDR3 region: CASLWTGGENTIYF. The DNA for the CDR3 is TGTGCCAGCTTATGGACAGGGGGGGAAAACACCATATATTTT. The gene calls are TRBV6-5 and TRBJ1-3, with TRBD1 identical over 10 bases. Unmatched junction bases numbered 7, after V lost 8 bases and J lost 6 bases. Per the germline V gene, CDR1 is MNHEY and CDR2 is SVGAGI. CDR3 length: 14 amino acids.

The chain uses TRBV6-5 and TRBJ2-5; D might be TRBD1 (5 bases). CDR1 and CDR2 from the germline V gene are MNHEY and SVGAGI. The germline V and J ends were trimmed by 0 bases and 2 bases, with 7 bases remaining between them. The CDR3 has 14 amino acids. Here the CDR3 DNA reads TGTGCCAGCAGTTACTCGAACAGGCAAGAGACCCAGTACTTC. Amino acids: CASSYSNRQETQYF.

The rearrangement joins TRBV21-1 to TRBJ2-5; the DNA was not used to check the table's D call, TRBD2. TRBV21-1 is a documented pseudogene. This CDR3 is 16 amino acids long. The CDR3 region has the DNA TGTGCCAGCAGCCCCGAGGAGGGCTTAGCCCCAGAGACCCAGTACTTC. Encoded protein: CASSPEEGLAPETQYF.

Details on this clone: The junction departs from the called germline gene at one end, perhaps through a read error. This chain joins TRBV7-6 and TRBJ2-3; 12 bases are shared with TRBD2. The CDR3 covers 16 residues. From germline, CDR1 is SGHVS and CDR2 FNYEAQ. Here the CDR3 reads CASSLAGGPRTDTQYF. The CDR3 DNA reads TGTGCCAGCAGCCTAGCGGGGGGGCCGCGCACAGATACGCAGTATTTT. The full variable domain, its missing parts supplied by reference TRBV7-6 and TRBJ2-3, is GAGVSQSPRYKVTKRGQDVALRCDPISGHVSLYWYRQALGQGPEFLTYFNYEAQQDKSGLPNDRFSAERPEGSISTLTIQRTEQRDSAMYRCASSLAGGPRTDTQYFGPGTRLTVL.

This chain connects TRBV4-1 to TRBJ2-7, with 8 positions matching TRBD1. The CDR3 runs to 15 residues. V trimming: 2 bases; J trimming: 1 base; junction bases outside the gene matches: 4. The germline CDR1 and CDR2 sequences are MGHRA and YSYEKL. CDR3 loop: CASSQIRTGSYEQYF. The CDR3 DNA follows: TGCGCCAGCAGCCAAATTCGGACAGGGTCCTACGAGCAGTACTTC.